One sample yielded the 26 T cell receptor beta chains listed below, sequenced in a study of siplizumab effects on memory and regulatory T cells. The repertoire was sequenced with immunoSEQ multiplex PCR; TCRdb's copy has only in-frame clones and lacks some. The sample lists about 120,000 clones, roughly 92% occurring once. Sequenced input: CD4+ T cells sorted from blood. These receptors were collected from a human donor in good health.

The CDR3 DNA reads as TGTGCCAGCACTGTTAGGGTTGGAAACACCATATATTTT. Amino acids: CASTVRVGNTIYF. This sequence joins TRBV6-1 and TRBJ1-3; no firm D call. Germline V gives CDR1 MNHNS, CDR2 SASEGT. The V and J ends lost 7 bases and 3 bases respectively, with 10 bases between them. The CDR3 has 13 amino acids.

The J gene is TRBJ2-6, the V gene TRBV6-6; D perhaps matches TRBD1 (6 bases). This CDR3 is 15 amino acids long. V gave up 7 bases and J gave up 3 bases, with 13 bases separating them. CDR1 and CDR2 (germline): MNHNY, SVGAGI (reference sequence). CDR3 sequence: CASIPGDRGANVLTF. Here the CDR3 DNA reads TGTGCCAGCATTCCAGGGGATCGTGGGGCCAACGTCCTGACTTTC.

The chain recombines TRBV7-7 with TRBJ1-5; no reliable D call. The CDR3 length is 13 residues. Looked up from germline, CDR1 is SSHAT and CDR2 is FNYEAQ (reference sequence). Trimming took 5 bases from V and 4 from J, leaving 9 bases between them. The CDR3 here is CASSQDPNQPQHF. CDR3 DNA: TGTGCCAGCAGCCAGGATCCTAATCAGCCCCAGCATTTT.

The V and J genes are TRBV27 and TRBJ2-5; no reliable D call. Germline V gene lookup returns CDR1 MNHEY and CDR2 SMNVEV (reference sequence). Trimming left V 2 bases short and J 4 bases short, with 11 bases between. The CDR3 contains 14 residues. The CDR3 DNA sequence: TGTGCCAGCAGTTTAGTTGGGTGGGGAGAGACCCAGTACTTC. It yields the protein CASSLVGWGETQYF.

This chain links TRBV5-4 with TRBJ1-1; D is perhaps TRBD1 (5 bases). The germline V and J ends were trimmed by 4 bases and 1 base, with 14 bases remaining between them. CDR1 and CDR2 from the germline V gene are SGHNT and YYREEE (reference sequence). The CDR3 is 15 residues long. In DNA form, the CDR3 reads TGTGCCAGCAGCCCTTGGCGACAGACGAACACTGAAGCTTTCTTT. Translation gives CASSPWRQTNTEAFF.

This chain joins TRBV4-2 and TRBJ2-5, with D tentatively TRBD2 (5 bases). V dropped 4 bases and J dropped 5 bases, with 14 bases sitting between them. Germline CDR1 is LGHNA and CDR2 is YNFKEQ. CDR3 length: 14 residues. CDR3 region: CASSRLEGGETQYF. The CDR3 DNA is TGTGCCAGCAGCCGTCTAGAGGGTGGGGAGACCCAGTACTTC.

As DNA, the CDR3 is TGCGCCAGCAGCTTGGGGGGGACAGGCCCCCAATGGCAGTTCTTC. Protein sequence: CASSLGGTGPQWQFF. The gene calls are TRBV5-1 and TRBJ2-1; TRBD1 matches at 8 bases. V lost 0 bases to trimming and J lost 12 bases; unmatched junction nucleotides: 11. The CDR3 has 15 amino acids. CDR1 is SGHRS, CDR2 YFSETQ, per germline.

The V call is TRBV7-9, the J call TRBJ2-3; D is unclear. V lost 3 bases, J lost 5 bases, and 9 bases lay in between. Germline assignment: CDR1 SEHNR and CDR2 FQNEAQ (reference sequence). The CDR3 is 13 amino acids. CDR3 protein: CASSLGSGDTQYF. In DNA form, the CDR3 reads TGTGCCAGCAGCTTGGGGTCGGGAGATACGCAGTATTTT. The entire variable domain, with the rest obtained from reference TRBV7-9 and TRBJ2-3, is as follows: DTGVSQNPRHKITKRGQNVTFRCDPISEHNRLYWYRQTLGQGPEFLTYFQNEAQLEKSRLLSDRFSAERPKGSFSTLEIQRTEQGDSAMYLCASSLGSGDTQYFGPGTRLTVL.

The CDR3 is CASSLAIGQLSEQYF. The CDR3 coding sequence is TGCGCCAGCAGCTTGGCTATCGGACAGCTATCCGAGCAGTACTTC. The V call is TRBV5-1, the J call TRBJ2-7, with D maybe TRBD1 (6 bases). Germline loops: CDR1 SGHRS, CDR2 YFSETQ. The CDR3 consists of 15 residues. V was shortened by 0 bases and J by 6 bases, with 16 bases between the two germline ends.

The chain recombines TRBV19 with TRBJ2-2; D is undetermined. CDR3 length: 12 residues. V was pared by 5 bases and J by 6 bases, with 7 bases between. Germline V gene sequence: CDR1 LNHDA, CDR2 SQIVND (reference sequence). CDR3 sequence: CASSSQPGELFF. DNA for the CDR3: TGTGCCAGTAGTTCCCAACCCGGGGAGCTGTTTTTT. The full variable domain, its missing parts supplied by reference TRBV19 and TRBJ2-2, is DGGITQSPKYLFRKEGQNVTLSCEQNLNHDAMYWYRQDPGQGLRLIYYSQIVNDFQKGDIAEGYSVSREKKESFPLTVTSAQKNPTAFYLCASSSQPGELFFGEGSRLTVL.

The chain uses TRBV9 and TRBJ2-1; 11 nucleotides align to TRBD2. The V gene's germline CDR1 is SGDLS and CDR2 YYNGEE. J was trimmed by 1 base and V by 2 bases; bases with no gene match: 14. The CDR3 extends over 20 amino acids. CDR3 nucleotide sequence: TGTGCCAGCAGCGTGGGACTGCTAGCGGGAGGCAGGGGATCCTACAATGAGCAGTTCTTC. This translates into CASSVGLLAGGRGSYNEQFF.

The V call is TRBV2, the J call TRBJ2-5; 7 positions match TRBD1. Germline trimming cut 4 bases from V and 5 bases from J; bases unmatched to any gene: 1. CDR3 length equals 12 residues. CDR1 is SNHLY and CDR2 is FYNNEI in the germline V gene. CDR3 DNA sequence: TGTGCCAGCAGTGTCAGGGGGGAGACCCAGTACTTC. Its translation is CASSVRGETQYF.

The V call is TRBV2, the J call TRBJ2-2; 7 nucleotides line up with TRBD1. The trim removed 10 bases at V and 4 bases at J, leaving 3 bases unmatched. CDR1 is SNHLY, CDR2 FYNNEI, per germline. The CDR3 length is 12 residues. The CDR3 here is CAIDRATGELFF. CDR3 nucleotide sequence: TGTGCCATAGACAGGGCCACCGGGGAGCTGTTTTTT.

This clone was seen once. This chain connects TRBV18 to TRBJ2-1; D is perhaps TRBD1 (5 bases). The V gene lost 3 bases and the J gene lost 0 bases, with 15 bases spanning the gap. Germline assignment: CDR1 KGHSH and CDR2 LQKENI. The CDR3 loop spans 17 amino acids. The CDR3: CASSPIQAAGSYNEQFF. CDR3 in DNA: TGTGCCAGCTCACCGATACAGGCGGCTGGCTCCTACAATGAGCAGTTCTTC.

V gene TRBV6-5 combines with J gene TRBJ2-4; 10 bases fit TRBD1. The V and J ends lost 6 bases and 4 bases, in that order; junction bases with no gene match: 6. CDR1 is MNHEY, CDR2 SVGAGI, per germline. This CDR3 is built from 15 residues. CDR3 residues: CASSSPGQGKNIQYF. CDR3 nucleotide sequence: TGTGCCAGCAGCTCGCCGGGACAGGGGAAAAACATTCAGTACTTC.

The chain is built from TRBV7-3 and TRBJ2-1; D not certain. This CDR3 has 16 amino acids. Trimming removed 3 bases from V and 0 bases from J, with 12 bases in between. Germline assignment: CDR1 SGHTA and CDR2 FQGTGA. The CDR3, as DNA: TGTGCCAGCAGCTTCCGAACAGCAACCTCCTACAATGAGCAGTTCTTC. Encoded protein: CASSFRTATSYNEQFF.

This chain connects TRBV5-4 to TRBJ2-7, with D perhaps given as TRBD1 or TRBD2 (5 bases each). Germline lookup yields CDR1 SGHNT and CDR2 YYREEE (reference sequence). With 4 bases removed from V and 0 bases from J, the gap between germline ends came to 14 bases. The CDR3 has 15 residues. CDR3 DNA: TGTGCCAGCAGCGGGGACCCGGGAAGCTCCTACGAGCAGTACTTC. Encoded protein: CASSGDPGSSYEQYF.

The chain is built from TRBV18 and TRBJ2-7; 7 nucleotides match TRBD1. Germline V CDR1 and CDR2: KGHSH, LQKENI. V lost 3 bases and J lost 3; bases outside the gene matches: 5. This CDR3 spans 14 amino acids. CDR3 DNA sequence: TGTGCCAGCTCACCCGACAGGGATGTCTACGAGCAGTACTTC. It codes for CASSPDRDVYEQYF.

V gene TRBV19 combines with J gene TRBJ2-2; 7 bases agree with TRBD1. Germline V CDR1 and CDR2: LNHDA, SQIVND (reference sequence). The CDR3 has 16 amino acids. The ends lost 6 bases at V and 4 bases at J; junction bases unmatched: 11. CDR3 bases: TGTGCCAGTAGAGGGGCCGGGACAGTAATCACCGGGGAGCTGTTTTTT. Amino acid sequence: CASRGAGTVITGELFF.

The gene calls are TRBV19 and TRBJ1-3; D gene uncertain. Trimming removed 7 bases at V and 0 bases at J, with 10 bases between. Germline CDR1 and CDR2: LNHDA and SQIVND (reference sequence). The CDR3 covers 14 residues. In nucleotides, the CDR3 is TGTGCCAGTAAATCGTCGCACTCTGGAAACACCATATATTTT. It yields the protein CASKSSHSGNTIYF.

This rearrangement joins TRBV5-1 to TRBJ1-4, with D possibly matching TRBD1 (5 bases). This CDR3 is 13 amino acids long. V lost 2 bases, J lost 7 bases, and 9 bases lay in between. Germline V gene lookup returns CDR1 SGHRS and CDR2 YFSETQ. In nucleotides, the CDR3 is TGCGCCAGCAGCTTTTCGACAGCTGAAAAACTGTTTTTT. It yields the protein CASSFSTAEKLFF.

The chain couples TRBV5-1 to TRBJ2-4; TRBD2 is a possible D gene (6 bases). CDR1 is SGHRS, CDR2 YFSETQ, per germline. CDR3 length: 14 residues. Between the trimmed V and J ends, which lost 0 bases and 9 bases, there was a span of 13 bases. The CDR3 here is CASSLVGEGGIQYF. DNA for the CDR3: TGCGCCAGCAGCTTGGTCGGAGAGGGAGGCATTCAGTACTTC.

This chain links TRBV5-4 with TRBJ1-2; D is undetermined. The CDR3 length is 14 residues. V lost 0 bases to trimming and J lost 4 bases, with 10 bases between them. CDR1 and CDR2 from the germline V gene are SGHNT and YYREEE (reference sequence). This CDR3 reads CASSLEDTAYGYTF. CDR3 in DNA: TGTGCCAGCAGCTTGGAGGATACGGCCTATGGCTACACCTTC. The variable domain in full, with the rest retrieved from reference TRBV5-4 and TRBJ1-2, is ETGVTQSPTHLIKTRGQQVTLRCSSQSGHNTVSWYQQALGQGPQFIFQYYREEENGRGNFPPRFSGLQFPNYSSELNVNALELDDSALYLCASSLEDTAYGYTFGSGTRLTVV.

This chain uses TRBV11-2 with TRBJ1-2; possible D gene TRBD1, 5 bases. V was clipped by 3 bases and J by 2 bases, with 10 bases between them. This CDR3 has 14 residues. Germline V lookup: CDR1 SGHAT, CDR2 FQNNGV. The CDR3 spells CASSLDILNYGYTF. The CDR3 region has the DNA TGTGCCAGCAGCTTGGACATCCTCAACTATGGCTACACCTTC. The full variable domain, in which reference TRBV11-2 and TRBJ1-2 provide the parts outside the CDR3, is EAGVAQSPRYKIIEKRQSVAFWCNPISGHATLYWYQQILGQGPKLLIQFQNNGVVDDSQLPKDRFSAERLKGVDSTLKIQPAKLEDSAVYLCASSLDILNYGYTFGSGTRLTVV.

The rearrangement uses TRBV29-1 and TRBJ2-7; maybe TRBD1 (6 bases). Germline loops: CDR1 SQVTM, CDR2 ANQGSEA. CDR3 length: 15 residues. The V end was cut by 6 bases, the J end by 1 base, with 19 bases between. The CDR3 spells CSVKRGLDSSYEQYF. CDR3 DNA sequence: TGCAGCGTAAAAAGGGGGTTGGACAGTTCCTACGAGCAGTACTTC.

The CDR3 region is CATVTGNGDEKLFF. CDR3 sequence (DNA): TGTGCCACCGTGACAGGGAACGGGGATGAAAAACTGTTTTTT. The chain joins TRBV19 to TRBJ1-4, with TRBD1 matching 7 bases. The CDR3 is 14 amino acids. Germline V lookup: CDR1 LNHDA, CDR2 SQIVND (reference sequence). V shed 10 bases and J 6 bases; nucleotides not matched to a gene: 11.